This entry concerns a single T cell receptor (beta chain). Its antigen is not known. Only in-frame clones appear in the TCRdb table, and some are missing; sequencing was by immunoSEQ multiplex PCR. The sample includes more than 900,000 clones, approximately 80% seen only once; the top ten take 0.61%. The CDR3 has 12 residues. Germline CDR1 and CDR2: SNHLY and FYNNEI. With 6 bases removed from V and 7 bases from J, the gap between germline ends came to 9 bases. The data were taken from a study of shared clonotypes between healthy human individuals. Overall study findings and caveats: Compared with memory subsets, naive subsets generally had larger estimated richness.

The donor cohort consisted entirely of Caucasian adults residing in Nashville, Tennessee. The chain carries TRBV2 and TRBJ2-2, with no clear D. The sample was memory CD4+ T cells from PBMCs. This sample's subset: CD45RA-negative fraction. The receptor was isolated from a man aged 18 to 35 in good health. Some clones in this sample may be carry-over from other donors' samples. CDR3: CASRETHGELFF. For the CDR3, the DNA is TGTGCCAGCAGAGAGACCCACGGGGAGCTGTTTTTT.